Sequencing of this T cell receptor beta chain was carried out in a study of vaccination and CD4 T cells after COVID-19. Study-level information: Cells were stimulated with overlapping spike peptide pools from SARS-CoV-2, HCoV-NL63, HCoV-OC43 and HCoV-229E. Cultures designated as controls were supplied with a CEFX pool, an HIV-1 Nef pool, or no peptide.

Once obtained from cultured CD4+ T cells, the DNA was sequenced using the Oncomine TCR Beta short-read assay. TCRdb re-called the PCR reads through MiXCR, storing one row per CDR3 protein. Seen here are 13,000 or so distinct CDR3 sequences, around half observed once, and the top ten hold about a sixth. The length of the CDR3 is 10 residues. V was pared by 5 bases and J by 7 bases, with 8 bases between. From germline, CDR1 is DFQATT and CDR2 SNEGSKA (reference sequence). This clonotype was found a few times. Its target is unknown. Treatment defined: approximately nine-day PBMC culture with coronavirus spike peptide pools or control peptides (ViraFEST assay). After expanding antigen-specific T cells with peptide pools, ViraFEST sequenced their TCRs. Positive PCR dates covered March to December 2020, before US Alpha, Beta and Delta variants.

The sequences come from cultured CD4+ T cells from blood, collected after SARS-CoV-2 vaccination. The sequence came from a human donor with COVID-19. This chain links TRBV20-1 with TRBJ2-5; D is ambiguous. The CDR3 coding sequence is TGCAGTGCTCGCTCGGGGACCCAGTACTTC. This translates into CSARSGTQYF.